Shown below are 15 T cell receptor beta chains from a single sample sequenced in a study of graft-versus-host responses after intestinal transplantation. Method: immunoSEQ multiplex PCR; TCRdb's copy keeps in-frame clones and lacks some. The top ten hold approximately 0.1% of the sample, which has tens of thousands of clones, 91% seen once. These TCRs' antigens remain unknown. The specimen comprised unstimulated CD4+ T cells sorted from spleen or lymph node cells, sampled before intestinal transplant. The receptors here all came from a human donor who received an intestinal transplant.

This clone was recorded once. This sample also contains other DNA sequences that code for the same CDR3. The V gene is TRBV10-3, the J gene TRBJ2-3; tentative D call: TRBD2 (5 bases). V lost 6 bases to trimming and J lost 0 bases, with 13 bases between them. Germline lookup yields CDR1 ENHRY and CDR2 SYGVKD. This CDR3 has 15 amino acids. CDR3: CAISVLAGSTDTQYF. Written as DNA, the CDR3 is TGTGCCATCAGCGTCCTGGCGGGTAGCACAGATACGCAGTATTTT.

The CDR3 nucleotides are TGCGCCAGCAGCCCCCGGGACAGACTGAACACCGGGGAGCTGTTTTTT. Translated: CASSPRDRLNTGELFF. The rearrangement joins TRBV4-3 to TRBJ2-2; TRBD1 matches at 7 bases. J gave up 1 base and V 4 bases, and 6 bases lay outside the gene matches. The CDR3 extends over 16 amino acids. Germline assignment: CDR1 LGHNA and CDR2 YSLEER.

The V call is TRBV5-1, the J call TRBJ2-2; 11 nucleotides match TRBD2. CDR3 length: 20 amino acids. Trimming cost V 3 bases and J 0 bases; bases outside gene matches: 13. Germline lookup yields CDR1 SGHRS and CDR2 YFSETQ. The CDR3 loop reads CASSSPRGLAGGTNTGELFF. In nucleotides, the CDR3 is TGCGCCAGCAGCTCCCCCCGCGGGCTAGCGGGGGGCACGAACACCGGGGAGCTGTTTTTT.

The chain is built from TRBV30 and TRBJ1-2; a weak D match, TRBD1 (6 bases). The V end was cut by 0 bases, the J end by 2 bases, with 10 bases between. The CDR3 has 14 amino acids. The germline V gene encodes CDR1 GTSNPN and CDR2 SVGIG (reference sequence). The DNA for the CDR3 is TGTGCCTGGAGTGTAGGGGGGGGCAACTATGGCTACACCTTC. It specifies CAWSVGGGNYGYTF.

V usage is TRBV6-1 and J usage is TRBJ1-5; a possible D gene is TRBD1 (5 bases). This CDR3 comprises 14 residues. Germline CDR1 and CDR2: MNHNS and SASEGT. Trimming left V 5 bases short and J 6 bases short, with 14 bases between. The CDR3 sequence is CASSPAGWAQPQHF. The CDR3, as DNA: TGTGCCAGCAGTCCAGCAGGGTGGGCTCAGCCCCAGCATTTT.

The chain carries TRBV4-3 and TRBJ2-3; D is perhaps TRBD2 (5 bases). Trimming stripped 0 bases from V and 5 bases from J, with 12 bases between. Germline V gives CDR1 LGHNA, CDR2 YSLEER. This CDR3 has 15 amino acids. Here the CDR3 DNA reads TGCGCCAGCAGCCAAGATAATTCCGGACTAGATACGCAGTATTTT. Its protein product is CASSQDNSGLDTQYF.

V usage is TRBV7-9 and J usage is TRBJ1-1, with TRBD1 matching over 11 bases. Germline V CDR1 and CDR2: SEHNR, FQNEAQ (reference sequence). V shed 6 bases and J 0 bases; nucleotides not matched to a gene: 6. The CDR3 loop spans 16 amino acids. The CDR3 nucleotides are TGTGCCAGCAGTCGGGACAGGGGGACCATGAACACTGAAGCTTTCTTT. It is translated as CASSRDRGTMNTEAFF.

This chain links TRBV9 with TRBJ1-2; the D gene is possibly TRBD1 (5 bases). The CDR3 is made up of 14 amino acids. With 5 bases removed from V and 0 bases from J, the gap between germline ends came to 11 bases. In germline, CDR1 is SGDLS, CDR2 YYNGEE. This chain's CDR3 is CASRGRIPNYGYTF. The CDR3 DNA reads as TGTGCCAGCAGGGGGCGCATTCCTAACTATGGCTACACCTTC.

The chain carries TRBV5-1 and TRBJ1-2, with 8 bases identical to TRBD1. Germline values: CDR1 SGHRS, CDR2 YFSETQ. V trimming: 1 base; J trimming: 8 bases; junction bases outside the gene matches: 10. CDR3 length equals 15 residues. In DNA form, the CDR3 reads TGCGCCAGCAGCTTGTCGGGGCAGGGGGCAGACGGCTACACCTTC. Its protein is CASSLSGQGADGYTF.

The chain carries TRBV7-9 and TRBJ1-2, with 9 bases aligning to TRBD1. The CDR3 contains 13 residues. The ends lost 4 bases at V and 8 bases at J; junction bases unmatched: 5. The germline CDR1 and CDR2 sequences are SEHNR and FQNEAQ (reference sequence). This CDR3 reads CASSSGQGRGYTF. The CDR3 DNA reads TGTGCCAGCAGCTCGGGACAGGGCCGGGGCTACACCTTC.

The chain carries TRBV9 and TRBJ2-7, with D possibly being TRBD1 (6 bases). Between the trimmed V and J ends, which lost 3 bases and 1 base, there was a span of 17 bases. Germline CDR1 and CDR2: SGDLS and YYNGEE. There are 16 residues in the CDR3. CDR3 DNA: TGTGCCAGCAGCGCGAGACCGTGGGACAAATCCTACGAGCAGTACTTC. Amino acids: CASSARPWDKSYEQYF.

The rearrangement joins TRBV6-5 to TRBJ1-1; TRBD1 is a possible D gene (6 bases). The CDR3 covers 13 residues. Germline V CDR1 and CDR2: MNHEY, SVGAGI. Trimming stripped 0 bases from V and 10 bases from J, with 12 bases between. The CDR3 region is CASSYSTGWSAFF. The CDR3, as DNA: TGTGCCAGCAGTTACTCGACAGGATGGTCAGCTTTCTTT.

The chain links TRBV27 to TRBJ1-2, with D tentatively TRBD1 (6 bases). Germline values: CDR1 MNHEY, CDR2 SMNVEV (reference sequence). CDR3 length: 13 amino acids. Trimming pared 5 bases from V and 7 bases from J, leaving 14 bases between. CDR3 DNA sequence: TGTGCCAGCAGTCCTGACAGGAGTGGTGGCTACACCTTC. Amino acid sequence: CASSPDRSGGYTF.

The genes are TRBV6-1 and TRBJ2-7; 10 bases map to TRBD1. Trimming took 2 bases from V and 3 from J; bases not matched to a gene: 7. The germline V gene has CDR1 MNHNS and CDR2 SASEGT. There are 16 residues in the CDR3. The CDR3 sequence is CASSESGTGAFYEQYF. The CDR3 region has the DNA TGTGCCAGCAGTGAATCCGGGACAGGGGCCTTCTACGAGCAGTACTTC.

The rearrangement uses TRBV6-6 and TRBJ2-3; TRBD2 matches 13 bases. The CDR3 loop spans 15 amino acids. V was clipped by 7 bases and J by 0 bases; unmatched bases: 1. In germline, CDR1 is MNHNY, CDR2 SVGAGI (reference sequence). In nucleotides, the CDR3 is TGTGCCAGCACACTAGCGGGGGGGAGCACAGATACGCAGTATTTT. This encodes CASTLAGGSTDTQYF.